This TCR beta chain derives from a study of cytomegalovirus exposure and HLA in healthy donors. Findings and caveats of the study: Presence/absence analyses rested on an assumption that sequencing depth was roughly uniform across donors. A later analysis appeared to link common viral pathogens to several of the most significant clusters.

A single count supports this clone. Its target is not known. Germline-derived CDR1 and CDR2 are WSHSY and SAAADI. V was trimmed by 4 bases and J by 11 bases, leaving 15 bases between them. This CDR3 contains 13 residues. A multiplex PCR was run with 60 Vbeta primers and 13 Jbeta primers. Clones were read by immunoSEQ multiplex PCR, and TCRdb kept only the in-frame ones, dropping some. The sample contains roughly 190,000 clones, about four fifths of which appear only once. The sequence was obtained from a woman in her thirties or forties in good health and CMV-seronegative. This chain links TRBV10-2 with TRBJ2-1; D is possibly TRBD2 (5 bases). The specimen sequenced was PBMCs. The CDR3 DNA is TGCGCCAGCAGTGCGCCCGACTATTCTAAGCAGTTCTTC. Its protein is CASSAPDYSKQFF.